These T cell receptor beta chains were read from a single sample in a study of OX40 agonist ivuxolimab in advanced cancers. This table comes from immunoSEQ multiplex PCR, and its TCRdb copy is limited to in-frame clones, with some not included. The sample consists of tens of thousands of clones, more than 85% of them appearing once. The sample in question was CD4+ or CD8+ T cells sorted from blood, obtained in a trial of the OX40 agonist ivuxolimab. The source of these receptors is an adult with an advanced solid tumor such as melanoma, head and neck, liver or kidney cancer. CDR3s include the opening cysteine and the closing phenylalanine or tryptophan. Each record gives: CDR3 DNA, CDR3 protein, V gene, clone size, D gene, J gene. A D gene is named only where the DNA matches it firmly. Only some rows state a clone size, as once, few, many or a class for expanded clones.

DNA: TGTGCCAGCAGCCTCCGACAGGGACTCGGCCAGCAGTACTTC
CDR3: CASSLRQGLGQQYF
V: TRBV11-2
size: .
D: .
J: TRBJ2-7

DNA: TGTGCCAGCAGCTCCAGGGGACTAGCGGGAGGGCCAGATACGCAGTATTTT
CDR3: CASSSRGLAGGPDTQYF
V: TRBV7-2
size: once
D: TRBD2
J: TRBJ2-3

DNA: TGTGCCAGTAGTATGATACACCTCGGCTACAATCAGCCCCAGCATTTT
CDR3: CASSMIHLGYNQPQHF
V: TRBV19
size: .
D: .
J: TRBJ1-5

DNA: TGTGCCAGCAGTGATTCTGTTGAGCAGTTCTTC
CDR3: CASSDSVEQFF
V: TRBV2
size: few
D: .
J: TRBJ2-1

DNA: TGTGCCAGCAGCCCTCCGGGACAGTCCTCCTACGAGCAGTACTTC
CDR3: CASSPPGQSSYEQYF
V: TRBV7-9
size: .
D: TRBD1
J: TRBJ2-7

DNA: TGTGCCAGCAGTTCGACAGGGGGAAGGGTCACAGATACGCAGTATTTT
CDR3: CASSSTGGRVTDTQYF
V: TRBV27
size: .
D: TRBD1
J: TRBJ2-3

DNA: TGTGCCAGCAGCGCATGGACTAGCGTAACGAACACCGGGGAGCTGTTTTTT
CDR3: CASSAWTSVTNTGELFF
V: TRBV9
size: .
D: TRBD2
J: TRBJ2-2

DNA: TGTGCCAGCAGCTTAGAACCGCTGGGGACAGATACGCAGTATTTT
CDR3: CASSLEPLGTDTQYF
V: TRBV11-3
size: .
D: .
J: TRBJ2-3

DNA: TGTGCCAGCAGCGAGGACGGAACATACACAAATCAGCCCCAGCATTTT
CDR3: CASSEDGTYTNQPQHF
V: TRBV11-2
size: .
D: .
J: TRBJ1-5

DNA: TGCAGCGTTGAAGAAGGAGCCCCAGATACGCAGTATTTT
CDR3: CSVEEGAPDTQYF
V: TRBV29-1
size: .
D: .
J: TRBJ2-3

DNA: TGTGCCAGCAGTTACTCTCAGGGGGCGGGTACTGAAGCTTTCTTT
CDR3: CASSYSQGAGTEAFF
V: TRBV6-5
size: .
D: TRBD1
J: TRBJ1-1

DNA: TGTGCCAGCGGGGGGACTAACACAGATACGCAGTATTTT
CDR3: CASGGTNTDTQYF
V: TRBV7-9
size: once
D: TRBD2
J: TRBJ2-3

DNA: TGTGCCAGCGGCGGGAGTCGGGGTGCCCAAGAGACCCAGTACTTC
CDR3: CASGGSRGAQETQYF
V: TRBV27
size: .
D: TRBD2
J: TRBJ2-5

DNA: TGTGCCAGCAGCCTTCGATTCAGCTCCTACAATGAGCAGTTCTTC
CDR3: CASSLRFSSYNEQFF
V: TRBV11-2
size: .
D: .
J: TRBJ2-1

DNA: TGCGCCAGCAGCAGGACTAGCGGGGGCCTATTGGGAGATACGCAGTATTTT
CDR3: CASSRTSGGLLGDTQYF
V: TRBV5-1
size: .
D: TRBD2
J: TRBJ2-3

DNA: TGTGCCAGCAGCTTTGGGGAGGGGGAGACCCAGTACTTC
CDR3: CASSFGEGETQYF
V: TRBV5-6
size: .
D: TRBD2
J: TRBJ2-5

DNA: TGTGCCAGCAGCTTATCCGGGACTTATTACACCGGGGAGCTGTTTTTT
CDR3: CASSLSGTYYTGELFF
V: TRBV7-9
size: few
D: .
J: TRBJ2-2

DNA: TGCGCCAGCAGCCAACCGGGACTAGCCTACAATGAGCAGTTCTTC
CDR3: CASSQPGLAYNEQFF
V: TRBV4-1
size: .
D: TRBD2
J: TRBJ2-1

DNA: TGTGCCAGCAGCGTAACGGCCGGGACTAGCGGGAGGGCACATGAGCAGTTCTTC
CDR3: CASSVTAGTSGRAHEQFF
V: TRBV9
size: .
D: TRBD2
J: TRBJ2-1

DNA: TGCGCCAGCAGCCAAGATCCACTAGCGGGAGGGGCAGACACAGATACGCAGTATTTT
CDR3: CASSQDPLAGGADTDTQYF
V: TRBV4-3
size: .
D: TRBD2
J: TRBJ2-3

DNA: TGTGCCAGCAGTGAAAATCAGCCCCAGCATTTT
CDR3: CASSENQPQHF
V: TRBV6-1
size: few
D: .
J: TRBJ1-5

DNA: TGTGCCAGCAGCTTACTGATGACAGAGGACTACGAGCAGTACTTC
CDR3: CASSLLMTEDYEQYF
V: TRBV11-3
size: .
D: .
J: TRBJ2-7

DNA: TGTGCCAGCAGCGTAGGGAGTGTTACAGGGGCAGGGGCCAACGTCCTGACTTTC
CDR3: CASSVGSVTGAGANVLTF
V: TRBV9
size: .
D: TRBD1
J: TRBJ2-6

DNA: TGCAGCGTTGAAGATCACGGCGTGAATGAGCAGTTCTTC
CDR3: CSVEDHGVNEQFF
V: TRBV29-1
size: .
D: .
J: TRBJ2-1

DNA: TGCGCCAGCAGCTCCGGGACTAGAAGCTCCGAGCAGTACTTC
CDR3: CASSSGTRSSEQYF
V: TRBV4-3
size: .
D: TRBD2
J: TRBJ2-7

DNA: TGTGCCAGCAGCTACGGGATGGGTAAGCAGTACTTC
CDR3: CASSYGMGKQYF
V: TRBV28
size: .
D: .
J: TRBJ2-7

DNA: TGCGCCAGCAGCTTGGCCAGGACGGGAGGGCCGGGCGAGCAGTACTTC
CDR3: CASSLARTGGPGEQYF
V: TRBV5-1
size: .
D: TRBD2
J: TRBJ2-7

DNA: TGTGCCAGCAGCTTCTGGGGGGCCAGCAATCAGCCCCAGCATTTT
CDR3: CASSFWGASNQPQHF
V: TRBV7-2
size: .
D: .
J: TRBJ1-5

DNA: TGTGCCAGCTATGAGGGCCCCGGGGAGCTGTTTTTT
CDR3: CASYEGPGELFF
V: TRBV19
size: .
D: .
J: TRBJ2-2

DNA: TGTGCCAGCAGTTACTCGAACAGGGGGATAGATACGCAGTATTTT
CDR3: CASSYSNRGIDTQYF
V: TRBV6-5
size: .
D: TRBD1
J: TRBJ2-3

DNA: TGTGCCAGCAGAGAGTGGGTAGCCAAAAACATTCAGTACTTC
CDR3: CASREWVAKNIQYF
V: TRBV28
size: .
D: .
J: TRBJ2-4

DNA: TGTGCCAGCGGCCTTAACTATGGCTACACCTTC
CDR3: CASGLNYGYTF
V: TRBV28
size: once
D: .
J: TRBJ1-2

DNA: TGTGCCAGCGACTTCGCGGGAGGTACGGAGACCCAGTACTTC
CDR3: CASDFAGGTETQYF
V: TRBV5-5
size: .
D: TRBD2
J: TRBJ2-5

DNA: TGTGCCAGCAGCTTGGGGTTAGCGGGTAAAGGAACCGGGGAGCTGTTTTTT
CDR3: CASSLGLAGKGTGELFF
V: TRBV7-8
size: .
D: TRBD2
J: TRBJ2-2

DNA: TGTGCCACCAGCACCTTGATGGGAATTAGCGGGGGGGCGGGTGAGCAGTTCTTC
CDR3: CATSTLMGISGGAGEQFF
V: TRBV15
size: .
D: TRBD2
J: TRBJ2-1

DNA: TGTGCCACCACAACAGGGGCGCGGGGTCCCGGGGAGCTGTTTTTT
CDR3: CATTTGARGPGELFF
V: TRBV15
size: .
D: .
J: TRBJ2-2

DNA: TGTGCCAGCAGCTTCCTAGCGGGAGCTTACAATGAGCAGTTCTTC
CDR3: CASSFLAGAYNEQFF
V: TRBV7-9
size: .
D: TRBD2
J: TRBJ2-1

DNA: TGTGCCACCAGCAGAGGCCCGACTACCGGGGAGCTGTTTTTT
CDR3: CATSRGPTTGELFF
V: TRBV15
size: medium-sized
D: .
J: TRBJ2-2

DNA: TGTGCCAGCAGTGAACGGGGCCTCTCCTACGAGCAGTACTTC
CDR3: CASSERGLSYEQYF
V: TRBV2
size: once
D: .
J: TRBJ2-7

DNA: TGCGCCAGCAGAGCGGGTCAGGAGACCCAGTACTTC
CDR3: CASRAGQETQYF
V: TRBV10-2
size: .
D: .
J: TRBJ2-5

DNA: TGTGCCAGCAGGGGGACTAGCGGAGTCCAAGAGACCCAGTACTTC
CDR3: CASRGTSGVQETQYF
V: TRBV28
size: .
D: TRBD2
J: TRBJ2-5

DNA: TGTGCCAGCAGCCCAAATCCCGGGGACTATGGCTACACCTTC
CDR3: CASSPNPGDYGYTF
V: TRBV7-3
size: .
D: .
J: TRBJ1-2

DNA: TGTGCCAGCAGCTCGAGGCCCGAGTGGAGCACTGAAGCTTTCTTT
CDR3: CASSSRPEWSTEAFF
V: TRBV7-9
size: .
D: .
J: TRBJ1-1

DNA: TGTGCCAGCAGCGGGTGGGGGACCTACAATGAGCAGTTCTTC
CDR3: CASSGWGTYNEQFF
V: TRBV7-9
size: .
D: .
J: TRBJ2-1

DNA: TGTGCCAGCAGCTGGGGGGGGGAATATAGCAATCAGCCCCAGCATTTT
CDR3: CASSWGGEYSNQPQHF
V: TRBV5-4
size: .
D: .
J: TRBJ1-5

DNA: TGTGCCAGCAGCTTAGAGGGTAATAGCAATCAGCCCCAGCATTTT
CDR3: CASSLEGNSNQPQHF
V: TRBV11-2
size: .
D: .
J: TRBJ1-5

DNA: TGTGCCAGTAGTCCGGACGTGGGGCGGGATGACTACAATGAGCAGTTCTTC
CDR3: CASSPDVGRDDYNEQFF
V: TRBV19
size: .
D: .
J: TRBJ2-1

DNA: TGTGCCAGCAGTGCCCGGGACACCCAAGAGACCCAGTACTTC
CDR3: CASSARDTQETQYF
V: TRBV6-6
size: .
D: .
J: TRBJ2-5

DNA: TGTGCCAGCAGCTTGGGTGGGGCCAAAAACATTCAGTACTTC
CDR3: CASSLGGAKNIQYF
V: TRBV7-9
size: .
D: .
J: TRBJ2-4

DNA: TGCAGCGCGGGGCCCAACGTCCACAGGGGGAAGACCCAGTACTTC
CDR3: CSAGPNVHRGKTQYF
V: TRBV29-1
size: .
D: TRBD1
J: TRBJ2-5